Listed below are T cell receptor beta chains from one sample, sequenced in a study of early T cells in non-severe SARS-CoV-2 infection. TCRdb reprocessed the 5' RACE reads with MiXCR, giving one entry per CDR3 protein. This table holds approximately 20,000 distinct CDR3 sequences, around 4% found once. Sequencing input: whole blood. The receptors were sampled from an adult who was a healthcare worker with PCR-confirmed SARS-CoV-2 infection or an uninfected control (not recorded which). The CDR3 runs from the conserved cysteine through the conserved F or W. A D gene is named only where the DNA matches it firmly. A row's size may be missing; if present it is once, few, many or a size class.

TRBD2	TRBV6-4	TRBJ2-3	many	CASSDGTSGGTHPQYF	TGTGCCAGCAGTGACGGGACTAGCGGGGGGACCCACCCGCAGTATTTT
TRBD2	TRBV11-2	TRBJ2-1	-	CASSSSPGTSNEQFF	TGTGCCAGCAGCTCATCCCCCGGGACTAGCAATGAGCAGTTCTTC
TRBD1	TRBV12-3/TRBV12-4	TRBJ1-5	many	CASSRTGSNQPQHF	TGTGCCAGCAGCCGGACAGGTAGCAATCAGCCCCAGCATTTT
-	TRBV6-2/TRBV6-3	TRBJ1-1	many	CASRESYTEAFF	TGTGCCAGCAGAGAATCGTACACTGAAGCTTTCTTT
TRBD2	TRBV7-2	TRBJ2-2	few	CASSRGANTGELFF	TGTGCCAGCAGCCGGGGGGCGAACACCGGGGAGCTGTTTTTT
TRBD1	TRBV7-6	TRBJ1-1	many	CASSPRPGQPENTEAFF	TGTGCCAGCAGCCCCAGACCGGGACAGCCCGAGAACACTGAAGCTTTCTTT
-	TRBV19	TRBJ2-2	few	CASSIRTGANTGELFF	TGTGCCAGTAGTATCAGAACGGGGGCGAACACCGGGGAGCTGTTTTTT
-	TRBV20-1	TRBJ1-5	medium-sized	CSAGRRGQPQHF	TGCAGTGCCGGCCGACGGGGGCAGCCCCAGCATTTT
-	TRBV5-1	TRBJ2-5	medium-sized	CASSLAGVLSGTQYF	TGCGCCAGCAGCTTGGCCGGAGTTCTCTCGGGGACCCAGTACTTC
-	TRBV30	TRBJ1-2	many	CAWSGPQGHFLYGYTF	TGTGCCTGGAGTGGGCCCCAGGGACACTTCCTCTATGGCTACACCTTC
TRBD2	TRBV6-2/TRBV6-3	TRBJ2-1	few	CASSRTSGGLTTYYNEQFF	TGTGCCAGCAGTCGGACTAGCGGGGGCCTGACGACATACTACAATGAGCAGTTCTTC
-	TRBV19	TRBJ2-2	-	CATPSRDTGELFF	TGTGCCACCCCCAGCAGGGACACCGGGGAGCTGTTTTTT
-	TRBV4-2	TRBJ1-2	many	CASSQDLRGQTNYGYTF	TGTGCCAGCAGCCAAGATCTTCGCGGACAGACCAACTATGGCTACACCTTC
-	TRBV5-4	TRBJ2-1	many	CASSQPPRGVKNEQFF	TGTGCCAGCAGCCAGCCTCCGAGGGGGGTTAAAAATGAGCAGTTCTTC
-	TRBV12-3/TRBV12-4	TRBJ2-7	many	CASSQTGTSFLSF	TGTGCCAGCAGTCAAACCGGGACTTCCTTTTTATCCTTC
-	TRBV19	TRBJ1-1	many	CASSLNYRAMNTEAFF	TGTGCCAGTAGTTTAAACTACAGAGCCATGAACACTGAAGCTTTCTTT
-	TRBV20-1	TRBJ1-4	many	CSAPNPRGAREKLFF	TGCAGTGCGCCGAACCCGAGAGGGGCGAGGGAAAAACTGTTTTTT
-	TRBV7-9	TRBJ2-1	few	CASSSTGQREQFF	TGTGCCAGCAGCTCGACAGGTCAGAGGGAGCAGTTCTTC
-	TRBV19	TRBJ1-4	many	CATSGQLFLATNEKLFF	TGTGCCACCTCTGGACAGCTTTTCCTTGCAACTAATGAAAAACTGTTTTTT
TRBD1	TRBV28	TRBJ1-2	many	CASRLETGGYGYTF	TGTGCCAGCAGACTCGAGACAGGGGGCTATGGCTACACCTTC
TRBD1	TRBV2	TRBJ2-5	many	CASEQGNGKQETQYF	TGTGCCAGCGAACAGGGGAATGGCAAGCAAGAGACCCAGTACTTC
-	TRBV12-3/TRBV12-4	TRBJ1-2	many	CASSAVRLGNYGYTF	TGTGCCAGCAGCGCCGTCCGTCTGGGTAACTATGGCTACACCTTC
-	TRBV18	TRBJ1-1	many	CASSYGGNTEAFF	TGTGCCAGCTCCTATGGAGGGAACACTGAAGCTTTCTTT
-	TRBV6-1	TRBJ1-1	many	CASRGSLEAFF	TGTGCCAGCAGAGGAAGCCTGGAAGCTTTCTTT
TRBD2	TRBV5-4	TRBJ2-3	many	CAIPGSGGGPSTDTQYF	TGTGCCATCCCGGGAAGCGGGGGGGGCCCGAGCACAGATACGCAGTATTTT
-	TRBV2	TRBJ2-7	-	CASTRRGGGTSAHF	TGTGCCAGCACCCGGAGGGGGGGAGGAACCTCGGCGCACTTC
-	TRBV20-1	TRBJ1-3	medium-sized	CSAYKGRTGVDTIYF	TGCAGTGCTTACAAAGGACGCACTGGGGTGGACACCATATATTTT
TRBD2	TRBV7-6	TRBJ2-5	medium-sized	CASSPLKGAGLEETQYF	TGTGCCAGCAGCCCCCTGAAGGGAGCGGGGTTGGAGGAGACCCAGTACTTC
TRBD2	TRBV9	TRBJ2-3	many	CASSPTRGGLDYSTDTQYF	TGTGCCAGCAGCCCCACCCGGGGGGGCTTGGATTATAGCACAGATACGCAGTATTTT
-	TRBV18	TRBJ2-3	many	CASSPLPDTDTQYF	TGTGCCAGCTCCCCCCTCCCCGACACAGATACGCAGTATTTT
-	TRBV10-2	TRBJ1-5	-	CASSESGYYQPQHF	TGCGCCAGCAGTGAGTCGGGGTATTATCAGCCCCAGCATTTT
-	TRBV12-3/TRBV12-4	TRBJ1-1	many	CASRHSDHYVEAFF	TGTGCCAGCAGGCATTCGGACCATTACGTTGAAGCTTTCTTT
-	TRBV20-1	TRBJ1-2	few	CSAWGGLEYGYTF	TGCAGTGCCTGGGGGGGGCTAGAATATGGCTACACCTTC
-	TRBV7-2	TRBJ2-1	many	CASSPSSIYNEQFF	TGTGCCAGCAGCCCGAGCTCTATCTACAATGAGCAGTTCTTC
-	TRBV10-3	TRBJ1-5	many	CAISDGGLSNQPQHF	TGTGCCATCAGTGATGGGGGGCTCAGCAATCAGCCCCAGCATTTT
TRBD1	TRBV5-4	TRBJ2-6	many	CASSFGAGGSGANVLTF	TGTGCCAGCAGCTTTGGCGCAGGGGGCTCTGGGGCCAACGTCCTGACTTTC
-	TRBV20-1	TRBJ2-3	many	CSASSGDGTDTQYF	TGCAGTGCTAGTTCCGGGGACGGCACAGATACGCAGTATTTT
-	TRBV7-2	TRBJ1-4	-	CASSPPGQEKLFF	TGTGCCAGCAGCCCACCGGGCCAAGAAAAACTGTTTTTT
TRBD2	TRBV20-1	TRBJ2-5	medium-sized	CSAGTREWETQYF	TGCAGTGCCGGGACTAGGGAGTGGGAGACCCAGTACTTC
TRBD1	TRBV11-2	TRBJ2-2	many	CASSPGWTGRIGELFF	TGTGCCAGCAGCCCCGGGTGGACAGGGCGGATCGGGGAGCTGTTTTTT